What follows are 21 T cell receptor beta chains derived from one specimen sequenced in a study of T cells after yellow fever vaccination. TCRdb re-derived calls from the 5' RACE reads in MiXCR, one entry per CDR3 protein. This table holds some 670,000 distinct CDR3 sequences, 9% to 15% found once. The sequencing here drew on PBMCs, taken on the day of the yellow fever booster vaccination. Every receptor here comes from a man aged 25 to 40 who received the YFV17D yellow fever vaccine.

This clonotype is a singleton in its sample. The junction and the germline gene differ at one end; a read error may be behind it. The chain is built from TRBV5-6 and TRBJ2-5, with 13 bases lining up with TRBD2. Germline CDR1 reads SGHDT; CDR2 reads YYEEEE. The CDR3 is made up of 16 amino acids. As DNA, the CDR3 is TGTGCCATCAGCTTGGGACTAGCGGGAAGCGGGGAGACCCAGTACTTC. This encodes CAISLGLAGSGETQYF. The full variable domain, with the rest looked up from reference TRBV5-6 and TRBJ2-5, is DAGVTQSPTHLIKTRGQQVTLRCSPKSGHDTVSWYQQALGQGPQFIFQYYEEEERQRGNFPDRFSGHQFPNYSSELNVNALLLGDSALYLCAISLGLAGSGETQYFGPGTRLLVL.

In its sample, this clonotype was seen a few times. The chain employs TRBV7-9 and TRBJ2-7, with D uncertain. The germline V gene has CDR1 SEHNR and CDR2 FQNEAQ (reference sequence). The V gene lost 3 bases and the J gene lost 2 bases, with 11 bases spanning the gap. The CDR3 spans 14 residues. CDR3 region: CASSFAPGPYEQYF. The CDR3 region has the DNA TGTGCCAGCAGCTTCGCGCCAGGCCCCTACGAGCAGTACTTC.

This chain uses TRBV19 with TRBJ2-7; 10 positions agree with TRBD2. The CDR3 has 15 amino acids. CDR1 is LNHDA and CDR2 is SQIVND in the germline V gene (reference sequence). V gave up 1 base and J gave up 1 base; unmatched junction bases: 1. DNA for the CDR3: TGTGCCAGTAGTATAGCTAGCGGGAGTTCCTACGAGCAGTACTTC. Its protein product is CASSIASGSSYEQYF.

This clonotype was seen a few times. The chain has TRBV30 and TRBJ2-1; 12 bases align to TRBD1. The length of the CDR3 is 15 residues. Looked up from germline, CDR1 is GTSNPN and CDR2 is SVGIG (reference sequence). Germline trimming cut 1 base from V and 7 bases from J; bases unmatched to any gene: 5. CDR3 in DNA: TGTGCCTGGAGTGCGGGACAGGGGGCCAGGAATGAGCAGTTCTTC. Protein: CAWSAGQGARNEQFF.

CDR3 residues: CASSLTSGKTGELFF. For the CDR3, the DNA is TGCGCCAGCAGCTTAACTAGCGGGAAAACCGGGGAGCTGTTTTTT. This chain uses TRBV5-1 with TRBJ2-2; 10 bases fit TRBD2. This CDR3 has 15 amino acids. Germline V gene sequence: CDR1 SGHRS, CDR2 YFSETQ. V was pared by 2 bases and J by 5 bases, with 3 bases of the junction left unmatched.

The J gene is TRBJ2-3, the V gene TRBV10-1; 9 bases map to TRBD1. The V segment lost 0 bases and the J segment 8 bases; nucleotides outside the gene matches: 6. CDR3 length: 15 amino acids. CDR1 WNHNN and CDR2 SYGVQD come from the germline V gene (reference sequence). The CDR3 coding sequence is TGCGCCAGCAGTGAGTCCGGGACAGGGCCGAGTACGCAGTATTTT. As protein: CASSESGTGPSTQYF.

The chain links TRBV29-1 to TRBJ1-2; TRBD1 matches 8 bases. The CDR3 is 11 amino acids. Per the germline V gene, CDR1 is SQVTM and CDR2 is ANQGSEA. V lost 7 bases, J lost 6 bases, and 4 bases stayed unmatched. The CDR3 loop reads CSAGQGDGYTF. Written as DNA, the CDR3 is TGCAGCGCTGGACAGGGAGATGGCTACACCTTC.

The V call is TRBV28, the J call TRBJ1-6; weak D call: TRBD1 (5 bases). The CDR3 loop spans 14 amino acids. CDR1 and CDR2 from the germline V gene are MDHEN and SYDVKM. Trimming took 4 bases from V and 6 from J, leaving 10 bases between them. CDR3 residues: CASSSGTANSPLHF. CDR3 DNA sequence: TGTGCCAGCAGTTCCGGGACGGCTAATTCACCCCTCCACTTT.

The rearrangement links TRBV27 to TRBJ2-3; 9 nucleotides agree with TRBD2. The junction had 17 bases not matched to a gene; V was cut back by 5 bases and J by 8 bases. CDR1 MNHEY and CDR2 SMNVEV come from the germline V gene (reference sequence). CDR3 length equals 17 residues. The CDR3 nucleotides read TGTGCCAGCAGTCCCCCCCGCGGGAGGGCCAACGCAGGTACGCAGTATTTT. It is translated as CASSPPRGRANAGTQYF.

This clonotype was found many times. The chain carries TRBV7-8 and TRBJ2-7, with D hard to call. Germline V CDR1 and CDR2: SGHVS, FQNEAQ. CDR3 length: 13 amino acids. The V gene lost 1 base and the J gene lost 3 bases, with 7 bases spanning the gap. The CDR3 DNA sequence: TGTGCCAGCAGCTTAGTGGCAGGCTACGAGCAGTACTTC. Encoded protein: CASSLVAGYEQYF.

This clonotype has at least ten counts. The chain is built from TRBV10-3 and TRBJ2-1; 8 bases align to TRBD2. Per germline, CDR1 ENHRY and CDR2 SYGVKD. The CDR3 has 15 amino acids. J was trimmed by 3 bases and V by 6 bases; bases with no gene match: 7. CDR3 bases: TGTGCCATCAGGGTTGAGGGGACTAGCTACAATGAGCAGTTCTTC. It specifies CAIRVEGTSYNEQFF.

The sample holds a few counts of this clonotype. The chain uses TRBV10-3 and TRBJ2-7; D is unclear. The V end lost 10 bases, the J end lost 3 bases, and 16 bases lay between the germline ends. Germline-derived CDR1 and CDR2 are ENHRY and SYGVKD. The CDR3 runs to 13 residues. CDR3 protein: CATKRASDYEQYF. The CDR3 bases are TGTGCCACCAAAAGGGCTTCCGACTACGAGCAGTACTTC.

The chain employs TRBV5-5 and TRBJ1-2, with TRBD1 matching over 7 bases. Germline lookup yields CDR1 SGHKS and CDR2 YYEKEE (reference sequence). V lost 0 bases and J lost 4; bases outside the gene matches: 9. This CDR3 comprises 16 residues. The CDR3 spells CASSLDSQTGSYGYTF. CDR3 coding DNA: TGTGCCAGCAGCTTGGACTCCCAGACAGGGAGCTATGGCTACACCTTC.

The CDR3 here is CASSEYGTGGYEQYF. CDR3 DNA sequence: TGTGCCAGCAGTGAATACGGGACAGGGGGTTATGAGCAGTACTTC. The rearrangement links TRBV25-1 to TRBJ2-7, with TRBD1 matching over 11 bases. With 0 bases clipped from V and 7 bases from J, the junction kept 5 bases outside the gene matches. The CDR3 is 15 residues long. Per the germline V gene, CDR1 is MGHDK and CDR2 is SYGVNS.

This clonotype has only a few counts. V and J are TRBV7-2 and TRBJ2-7, with D maybe TRBD1 (5 bases). Germline V gene sequence: CDR1 SGHTA, CDR2 FQGNSA. The ends were cut back, 5 bases at V and 3 bases at J, with 11 bases in the middle. This CDR3 is built from 13 residues. The CDR3 nucleotides are TGTGCCAGCAGCACCACAGGCCACTACGAGCAGTACTTC. Translating it yields CASSTTGHYEQYF.

The chain combines TRBV29-1 with TRBJ2-5; 11 nucleotides align to TRBD1. The CDR3 runs 15 residues. V dropped 7 bases and J dropped 4; count of bases not matched to a gene: 11. Germline CDR1 is SQVTM and CDR2 is ANQGSEA. The CDR3, as DNA: TGCAGCGATATTAGACCGGGACAGGGGGGAGAGACCCAGTACTTC. Translating gives CSDIRPGQGGETQYF. Variable domain in full (rest from reference TRBV29-1 and TRBJ2-5): SAVISQKPSRDICQRGTSLTIQCQVDSQVTMMFWYRQQPGQSLTLIATANQGSEATYESGFVIDKFPISRPNLTFSTLTVSNMSPEDSSIYLCSDIRPGQGGETQYFGPGTRLLVL.

As to this clonotype: A read error may produce the germline difference seen at one junction end. The rearrangement uses TRBV5-6 and TRBJ1-5, with 7 bases fitting TRBD1. CDR3 length: 16 residues. CDR1 is SGHDT and CDR2 is YYEEEE in the germline V gene. The CDR3 DNA reads as TGTGTCAGCAGCTCGGCGGGACAGTCCCGCAATCAGCCCCAGCATTTT. It codes for CVSSSAGQSRNQPQHF.

This clonotype turned up a few times. This sequence joins TRBV28 and TRBJ1-6; 7 bases are a match to TRBD1. J was trimmed by 7 bases and V by 5 bases; bases with no gene match: 5. CDR1 is MDHEN, CDR2 SYDVKM, per germline. This CDR3 is 14 amino acids long. The CDR3 nucleotides are TGTGCCAGCAGTCAACAGGGGACCAATTCACCCCTCCACTTT. Translation: CASSQQGTNSPLHF. Filled out from reference TRBV28 and TRBJ1-6, the complete variable domain reads DVKVTQSSRYLVKRTGEKVFLECVQDMDHENMFWYRQDPGLGLRLIYFSYDVKMKEKGDIPEGYSVSREKKERFSLILESASTNQTSMYLCASSQQGTNSPLHFGNGTRLTVT.

This clonotype was picked up a small number of times. V and J are TRBV7-3 and TRBJ1-2; D is possibly TRBD1 (5 bases). This CDR3 comprises 16 residues. V lost 2 bases and J lost 5, with 18 bases in between. CDR1 and CDR2 from the germline V gene are SGHTA and FQGTGA. This CDR3 is CASSLAPDSRTYGYTF. The CDR3 DNA reads TGTGCCAGCAGCTTAGCCCCTGACAGTCGGACATATGGCTACACCTTC.

This clonotype was seen more than once but under ten times. The chain links TRBV20-1 to TRBJ2-1; 13 positions agree with TRBD2. From germline, CDR1 is DFQATT and CDR2 SNEGSKA (reference sequence). Unmatched junction bases numbered 12, after V lost 0 bases and J lost 16 bases. The CDR3 totals 15 residues. The chain's CDR3 is CSAREGLAGFLPPFF. The CDR3 nucleotides read TGCAGTGCTAGAGAGGGACTAGCGGGATTTCTACCCCCCTTCTTC.

V gene TRBV7-9 combines with J gene TRBJ2-7, with TRBD2 identical over 7 bases. The length of the CDR3 is 13 residues. Per germline, CDR1 SEHNR and CDR2 FQNEAQ (reference sequence). Trimming cost V 11 bases and J 6 bases; bases outside gene matches: 13. The CDR3 nucleotides are TGTGCCGGACGAGGAGGGGAGGGTCCCGAGCAGTACTTC. This codes for CAGRGGEGPEQYF.